This passage covers 18 T cell receptor beta chains from one sample sequenced in a study of cytomegalovirus exposure and HLA in healthy donors. Researchers ran the PCR with 60 Vbeta and 13 Jbeta primers. Repertoires were generated with immunoSEQ multiplex PCR, while TCRdb's copy carries only in-frame clones and drops some. Of 150,000 to 200,000 clones in the sample, roughly 80% were seen once. Source material: PBMCs. These receptors all come from a man between 18 and 35 years old in good health and CMV-seronegative.

This CDR3 reads CASSPSQGGAFF. DNA of the CDR3: TGTGCCAGCAGCCCATCACAGGGCGGCGCTTTCTTT. The V and J genes are TRBV14 and TRBJ1-1, with a weak D call TRBD1 (6 bases). Trimming shortened V by 4 bases and J by 11 bases, and 14 bases separated the two germline ends. The CDR3 covers 12 residues. Germline V gene sequence: CDR1 SGHDN, CDR2 FVKESK.

The CDR3 reads CASRRRASSYEQYF. In DNA, the CDR3 is TGTGCCAGCAGACGGCGGGCAAGCTCCTACGAGCAGTACTTC. This chain uses TRBV6-5 with TRBJ2-7; a possible D gene is TRBD2 (5 bases). CDR3 size: 14 residues. Germline CDR1 is MNHEY and CDR2 is SVGAGI. V lost 6 bases and J lost 0, with 12 bases in between.

This rearrangement joins TRBV7-6 to TRBJ2-7, with D possibly matching TRBD2 (7 bases). The germline gives CDR1 SGHVS, CDR2 FNYEAQ. Trimming pared 5 bases from V and 3 bases from J, leaving 20 bases between. The CDR3 covers 16 residues. CDR3 in DNA: TGTGCCAGCAGCCCCCGTATGGGGGGGGGCGGCTACGAGCAGTACTTC. As protein: CASSPRMGGGGYEQYF. Together with reference TRBV7-6 and TRBJ2-7, the CDR3 gives the full variable domain: GAGVSQSPRYKVTKRGQDVALRCDPISGHVSLYWYRQALGQGPEFLTYFNYEAQQDKSGLPNDRFSAERPEGSISTLTIQRTEQRDSAMYRCASSPRMGGGGYEQYFGPGTRLTVT.

The J gene is TRBJ1-2, the V gene TRBV28, with D perhaps TRBD1 (6 bases). V was shortened by 2 bases and J by 4 bases, with 14 bases between the two germline ends. CDR1 and CDR2 from the germline V gene are MDHEN and SYDVKM. The CDR3 runs 15 residues. The CDR3 spells CASSLPGDHGYGYTF. The CDR3 coding sequence is TGTGCCAGCAGTTTACCAGGGGATCATGGCTATGGCTACACCTTC.

V usage is TRBV5-6 and J usage is TRBJ1-4; 9 nucleotides line up with TRBD1. The CDR3 has 14 amino acids. V gave up 0 bases and J gave up 12 bases; unmatched junction bases: 6. The germline V gene encodes CDR1 SGHDT and CDR2 YYEEEE. The CDR3 DNA sequence: TGTGCCAGCAGCTTGGGGACAGGGGCTTCGGAACTGTTTTTT. It translates to CASSLGTGASELFF.

The V and J genes are TRBV21-1 and TRBJ2-3; TRBD2 is taken as the D call from the table, unchecked against the DNA. TRBV21-1 represents a pseudogene. The CDR3 is 17 residues long. CDR3 in DNA: TGTGCCATCCTAACGTGTTGGCGGGGGACTAGCACAGATACGCAGTATTTT. Protein product: CAILTCWRGTSTDTQYF.

The V and J genes are TRBV2 and TRBJ2-1; D might be TRBD1 (7 bases). In germline, CDR1 is SNHLY, CDR2 FYNNEI. The CDR3 spans 12 residues. The V and J ends lost 8 bases and 9 bases respectively, with 14 bases between them. The CDR3 nucleotides are TGTGCCAGCGGTCGACAGGGAGGTGAGCAGTTCTTC. Translating it yields CASGRQGGEQFF. The full variable domain, rest sourced from reference TRBV2 and TRBJ2-1, is EPEVTQTPSHQVTQMGQEVILRCVPISNHLYFYWYRQILGQKVEFLVSFYNNEISEKSEIFDDQFSVERPDGSNFTLKIRSTKLEDSAMYFCASGRQGGEQFFGPGTRLTVL.

V and J are TRBV28 and TRBJ2-7; TRBD1 matches 9 bases. V gave up 7 bases and J gave up 3 bases; unmatched junction bases: 4. CDR1 is MDHEN, CDR2 SYDVKM, per germline. The CDR3 contains 13 residues. As DNA, the CDR3 is TGTGCCAGCATGGACAGGGGTTTCTACGAGCAGTACTTC. Amino acids: CASMDRGFYEQYF.

The CDR3, as DNA: TGTGCCAGCTCACCATCGGTAGGGGGGGCGATTAATTCACCCCTCCACTTT. This sequence encodes CASSPSVGGAINSPLHF. This chain links TRBV18 with TRBJ1-6; perhaps TRBD1 as D (6 bases). CDR3 size: 17 residues. Germline V CDR1 and CDR2: KGHSH, LQKENI. Trimming pared 2 bases from V and 6 bases from J, leaving 17 bases between.

The CDR3 coding sequence is TGTGCCAGCAGGTTACCAGCGGACACTGAAGCTTTCTTT. This translates into CASRLPADTEAFF. This chain joins TRBV28 and TRBJ1-1; D not certain. The CDR3 length is 13 residues. V lost 6 bases and J 3 bases, leaving 11 bases between the germline ends. Germline V gene lookup returns CDR1 MDHEN and CDR2 SYDVKM.

The chain uses TRBV6-5 and TRBJ2-3; 8 bases align to TRBD2. The CDR3 is made up of 13 amino acids. V lost 6 bases, J lost 5 bases, and 4 bases stayed unmatched. In germline, CDR1 is MNHEY, CDR2 SVGAGI. The CDR3: CASSRGGRDTQYF. In DNA, the CDR3 is TGTGCCAGCAGCCGGGGGGGCCGAGATACGCAGTATTTT.

The J gene is TRBJ2-3, the V gene TRBV11-2; 7 bases line up with TRBD2. CDR1 is SGHAT, CDR2 FQNNGV, per germline. V lost 1 base, J lost 4 bases, and 5 bases stayed unmatched. This CDR3 is 15 amino acids long. The CDR3 sequence is CASSLGGSVPDTQYF. The DNA for the CDR3 is TGTGCCAGCAGCTTAGGCGGGAGTGTACCAGATACGCAGTATTTT. Complete variable domain (other parts from reference TRBV11-2 and TRBJ2-3): EAGVAQSPRYKIIEKRQSVAFWCNPISGHATLYWYQQILGQGPKLLIQFQNNGVVDDSQLPKDRFSAERLKGVDSTLKIQPAKLEDSAVYLCASSLGGSVPDTQYFGPGTRLTVL.

This clone was seen only a few times. This rearrangement joins TRBV11-3 to TRBJ2-5; 10 nucleotides align to TRBD1. Per the germline V gene, CDR1 is SGHNT and CDR2 is YENEEA. CDR3 length: 15 amino acids. V shed 5 bases and J 4 bases; nucleotides not matched to a gene: 7. The CDR3 reads CASSQGTGETETQYF. CDR3 coding DNA: TGTGCCAGCAGCCAGGGGACAGGGGAGACAGAGACCCAGTACTTC.

Worth noting for this clone: The same CDR3 also results from other DNA sequences found in this sample. J is TRBJ1-2 and V is TRBV28; possibly TRBD1 for D (5 bases). The germline V gene encodes CDR1 MDHEN and CDR2 SYDVKM. Between the trimmed V and J ends, which lost 2 bases and 4 bases, there was a span of 8 bases. The CDR3 loop spans 13 amino acids. CDR3 sequence reads: CASSLGQGYGYTF. CDR3 coding DNA: TGTGCCAGCAGTTTAGGGCAGGGCTATGGCTACACCTTC.

The rearrangement joins TRBV30 to TRBJ2-7; a possible D gene is TRBD1 (6 bases). CDR1 and CDR2 from the germline V gene are GTSNPN and SVGIG (reference sequence). This CDR3 spans 14 amino acids. V lost 3 bases and J 3 bases, leaving 15 bases between the germline ends. The CDR3 DNA reads TGTGCCTGGAGGCTATTGGACAGTTACTACGAGCAGTACTTC. Its translation is CAWRLLDSYYEQYF.

The chain carries TRBV9 and TRBJ2-2, with 8 bases lining up with TRBD1. From germline, CDR1 is SGDLS and CDR2 YYNGEE. This CDR3 contains 14 residues. V was pared by 3 bases and J by 6 bases, with 4 bases of the junction left unmatched. CDR3 protein: CASSGQGYAGELFF. The CDR3 DNA follows: TGTGCCAGCAGCGGACAGGGGTACGCCGGGGAGCTGTTTTTT. The full variable domain, in which reference TRBV9 and TRBJ2-2 provide the parts outside the CDR3, is DSGVTQTPKHLITATGQRVTLRCSPRSGDLSVYWYQQSLDQGLQFLIQYYNGEERAKGNILERFSAQQFPDLHSELNLSSLELGDSALYFCASSGQGYAGELFFGEGSRLTVL.

The V gene is TRBV5-4, the J gene TRBJ2-7, with TRBD2 as a possible D gene (5 bases). Germline CDR1 reads SGHNT; CDR2 reads YYREEE (reference sequence). The CDR3 has 14 residues. Trimming cost V 3 bases and J 6 bases, with 16 bases left between them. CDR3 protein: CASSSDSSGFEQYF. In DNA, the CDR3 is TGTGCCAGCAGCTCGGACTCATCGGGTTTCGAGCAGTACTTC. The whole variable domain, filled in from reference TRBV5-4 and TRBJ2-7, reads ETGVTQSPTHLIKTRGQQVTLRCSSQSGHNTVSWYQQALGQGPQFIFQYYREEENGRGNFPPRFSGLQFPNYSSELNVNALELDDSALYLCASSSDSSGFEQYFGPGTRLTVT.

In the case of this clone: The germline gene is not matched at one end of the junction; a read error may be the cause. V usage is TRBV7-6 and J usage is TRBJ2-5, with TRBD2 as a possible D gene (5 bases). Germline CDR1 SGHVS, CDR2 FNYEAQ. The CDR3 is 14 residues long. The CDR3 coding sequence is TGTGCCGGCAGCCAAGTGGTGGGAGCGGAGACCCAGTACTTC. This sequence encodes CAGSQVVGAETQYF. Using reference TRBV7-6 and TRBJ2-5 for the parts outside the CDR3, the full variable domain is GAGVSQSPRYKVTKRGQDVALRCDPISGHVSLYWYRQALGQGPEFLTYFNYEAQQDKSGLPNDRFSAERPEGSISTLTIQRTEQRDSAMYRCAGSQVVGAETQYFGPGTRLLVL.